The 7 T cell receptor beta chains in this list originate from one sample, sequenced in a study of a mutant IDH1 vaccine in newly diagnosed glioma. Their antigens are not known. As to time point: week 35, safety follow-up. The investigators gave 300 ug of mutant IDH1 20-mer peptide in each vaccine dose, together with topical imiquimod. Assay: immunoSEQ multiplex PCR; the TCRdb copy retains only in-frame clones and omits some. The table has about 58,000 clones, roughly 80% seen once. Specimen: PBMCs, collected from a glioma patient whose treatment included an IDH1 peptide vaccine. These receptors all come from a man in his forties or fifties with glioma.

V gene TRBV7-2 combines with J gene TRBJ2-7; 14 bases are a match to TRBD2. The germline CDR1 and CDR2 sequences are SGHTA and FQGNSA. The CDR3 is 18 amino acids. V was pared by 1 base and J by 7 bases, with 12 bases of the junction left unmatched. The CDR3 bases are TGTGCCAGCAGCTTAGTACCGACTAGCGGGGGGGGACCGGGTGAGCAGTACTTC. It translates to CASSLVPTSGGGPGEQYF.

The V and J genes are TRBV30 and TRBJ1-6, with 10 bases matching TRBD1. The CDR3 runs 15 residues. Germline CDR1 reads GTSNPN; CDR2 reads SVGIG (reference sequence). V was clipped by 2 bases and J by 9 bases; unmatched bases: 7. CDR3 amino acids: CAWSTGGTGASPLHF. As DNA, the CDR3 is TGTGCCTGGAGTACCGGCGGGACAGGGGCTTCACCCCTCCACTTT.

CDR3 protein: CASSLARENTEAFF. The CDR3 nucleotides are TGCGCCAGCAGCTTGGCCCGGGAAAACACTGAAGCTTTCTTT. The genes are TRBV5-1 and TRBJ1-1; D is uncertain. Germline values: CDR1 SGHRS, CDR2 YFSETQ. V was shortened by 0 bases and J by 2 bases, with 8 bases between the two germline ends. The CDR3 has 14 amino acids.

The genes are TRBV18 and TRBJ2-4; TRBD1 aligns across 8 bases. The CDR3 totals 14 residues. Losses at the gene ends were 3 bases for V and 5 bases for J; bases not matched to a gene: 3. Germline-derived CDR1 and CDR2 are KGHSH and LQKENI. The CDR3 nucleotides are TGTGCCAGCTCACCGGGACAGGCCGAAAACATTCAGTACTTC. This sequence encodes CASSPGQAENIQYF. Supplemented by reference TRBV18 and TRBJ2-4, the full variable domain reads NAGVMQNPRHLVRRRGQEARLRCSPMKGHSHVYWYRQLPEEGLKFMVYLQKENIIDESGMPKERFSAEFPKEGPSILRIQQVVRGDSAAYFCASSPGQAENIQYFGAGTRLSVL.

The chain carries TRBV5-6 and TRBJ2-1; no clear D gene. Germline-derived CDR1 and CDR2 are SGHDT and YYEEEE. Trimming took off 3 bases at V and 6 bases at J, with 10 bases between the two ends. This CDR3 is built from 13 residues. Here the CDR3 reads CASSWAWSNEQFF. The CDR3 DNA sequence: TGTGCCAGCAGCTGGGCCTGGAGCAATGAGCAGTTCTTC.

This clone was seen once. The CDR3 nucleotides read TGTGCCAGCAGCACGGGGGACAGGGTGAACACTGAAGCTTTCTTT. Encoded protein: CASSTGDRVNTEAFF. This chain joins TRBV11-2 and TRBJ1-1; TRBD1 aligns across 9 bases. This CDR3 region has 15 residues. V was clipped by 5 bases and J by 0 bases; unmatched bases: 4. Germline CDR1 SGHAT, CDR2 FQNNGV.

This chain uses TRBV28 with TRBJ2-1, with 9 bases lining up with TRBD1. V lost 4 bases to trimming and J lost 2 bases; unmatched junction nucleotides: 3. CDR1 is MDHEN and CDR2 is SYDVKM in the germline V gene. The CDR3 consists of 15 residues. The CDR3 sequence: CASSSQGAAYNEQFF. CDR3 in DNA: TGTGCCAGCAGTTCACAGGGGGCGGCCTACAATGAGCAGTTCTTC.